What follows are 3 T cell receptor beta chains derived from one specimen sequenced in a study of T cells in tuberculosis (dated by TCRdb to between 2017 and 2018). PBMC were thawed, rested overnight, stained with a GMM-loaded CD1B tetramer, a Live/Dead dye and anti-CD3, and then sorted on a FACS Aria II. The CD1B tetramers were loaded with C32 glucose monomycolate that had been purified from Rhodococcus equi. Libraries were made using the immunoSEQ multiplex PCR assay. In its TCRdb copy, this immuneACCESS table keeps in-frame sequences only and misses some clones. Where compared with another copy, unresolved V genes explain less than half of these, and the others have no known cause. Counted in this sample were about 58,000 clones; over 75% of them appeared once. The ten largest account for 20% to 25% of the sample. The sequenced material came from CD1b-GMM tetramer-negative cells sorted from PBMCs. Interpreted using the paper, the cell subset or site label stands for: T cells not binding CD1B-GMM tetramer, sorted from same donor. All receptors derive from an adult woman with latent tuberculosis.

This clone was seen a handful of times. The rearrangement links TRBV4-1 to TRBJ2-5, with 8 bases identical to TRBD1. The germline V gene has CDR1 MGHRA and CDR2 YSYEKL. The J segment lost 5 bases and the V segment lost 3 bases, leaving 8 bases of the junction unmatched. The CDR3 sequence is 15 residues long. The chain's CDR3 is CASSHPWTGQETQYF. The DNA of the CDR3 is TGCGCCAGCAGCCACCCCTGGACAGGGCAGGAGACCCAGTACTTC.

The gene calls are TRBV6-5 and TRBJ1-5; D is possibly TRBD1 (6 bases). Per the germline V gene, CDR1 is MNHEY and CDR2 is SVGAGI. V shed 5 bases and J shed 5 bases, with 13 bases lying between them. The CDR3 spans 14 residues. The DNA of the CDR3 is TGTGCCAGCAGTCTTACTCAGGGGCATCAGCCCCAGCATTTT. Translated: CASSLTQGHQPQHF.

The CDR3, as DNA: TGTGCCAGCAGCCAAGGGGTGCTAGCGGGATTCTCCTACGAGCAGTACTTC. Residues: CASSQGVLAGFSYEQYF. The chain links TRBV5-6 to TRBJ2-7; 9 bases are shared with TRBD2. J gave up 0 bases and V 4 bases, and 11 bases lay outside the gene matches. The CDR3 runs to 17 residues. Germline CDR1 reads SGHDT; CDR2 reads YYEEEE.